The 31 T cell receptor beta chains below all came from one sample that was sequenced in a study of T cell responses to AZD1222 COVID-19 vaccine (TCRdb year 2021). Library generation was performed with the immunoSEQ multiplex PCR assay. As stored in TCRdb, this immuneACCESS dataset retains in-frame rearrangements with V and J assigned. A fraction of the clones does not appear; measured against another copy, unresolved V genes explain less than half of the discrepancy, and the remainder lacks a known reason. Within this sample are roughly 130,000 clones, with roughly 88% of them counted one time only. 7.5% to 8% of the sample lies in the top ten. The meaning of the sample's time point label: baseline before first vaccination. Sequences were derived from peripheral blood, sampled on day 0 of AZD1222 vaccination. The receptors come from an adult in good health.

The CDR3 reads CASSLLVTNSGANVLTF. CDR3 nucleotides: TGTGCCAGCAGCTTGCTGGTAACGAACTCTGGGGCCAACGTCCTGACTTTC. The chain employs TRBV5-8 and TRBJ2-6; D uncertain. Germline V gene sequence: CDR1 SGHTS, CDR2 YDEGEE. The CDR3 runs 17 residues. V lost 1 base and J lost 0, with 11 bases in between.

The chain carries TRBV5-6 and TRBJ2-7, with 7 bases that match TRBD2. CDR3 length equals 14 residues. CDR1 is SGHDT, CDR2 YYEEEE, per germline. Trimming at V came to 5 bases and at J to 0 bases, leaving 5 bases not matched to a gene. CDR3 in amino acids: CASSWGRASYEQYF. As DNA, the CDR3 is TGTGCCAGCAGTTGGGGGAGGGCCTCCTACGAGCAGTACTTC.

The V and J genes are TRBV2 and TRBJ1-6; 7 bases agree with TRBD1. Looked up from germline, CDR1 is SNHLY and CDR2 is FYNNEI. CDR3 size: 16 residues. V trimming: 10 bases; J trimming: 10 bases; junction bases outside the gene matches: 19. The CDR3 protein is CATRGGSVRAGSPLHF. The CDR3 DNA is TGTGCCACCAGGGGGGGGTCCGTTAGGGCAGGATCACCCCTCCACTTT.

This chain links TRBV9 with TRBJ2-6, with a weak D call TRBD1 (5 bases). V was pared by 0 bases and J by 4 bases, with 8 bases between. CDR1 and CDR2 (germline): SGDLS, YYNGEE. The CDR3 has 15 amino acids. Here the CDR3 reads CASSVEGVGANVLTF. In nucleotides, the CDR3 is TGTGCCAGCAGCGTAGAAGGGGTAGGGGCCAACGTCCTGACTTTC.

The V call is TRBV5-1, the J call TRBJ1-5; D is undetermined. Germline V lookup: CDR1 SGHRS, CDR2 YFSETQ. The length of the CDR3 is 13 residues. The germline V and J ends were trimmed by 2 bases and 3 bases, with 6 bases remaining between them. CDR3 loop: CASSFGNNQPQHF. The DNA of the CDR3 is TGCGCCAGCAGCTTCGGAAACAATCAGCCCCAGCATTTT.

The rearrangement links TRBV5-4 to TRBJ2-3, with TRBD2 matching over 14 bases. This CDR3 spans 19 amino acids. In germline, CDR1 is SGHNT, CDR2 YYREEE (reference sequence). The trim removed 4 bases at V and 0 bases at J, leaving 10 bases unmatched. This CDR3 is CASSRHGTSGGASTDTQYF. The CDR3 DNA reads as TGTGCCAGCAGCCGGCACGGGACTAGCGGGGGCGCCAGCACAGATACGCAGTATTTT.

The J gene is TRBJ2-3, the V gene TRBV10-1, with 7 bases identical to TRBD1. This CDR3 has 15 residues. Germline V gives CDR1 WNHNN, CDR2 SYGVQD (reference sequence). V gave up 4 bases and J gave up 8 bases; unmatched junction bases: 12. Written as DNA, the CDR3 is TGCGCCAGCAGTGCGGGACAGATTAAATTGGGTACGCAGTATTTT. Encoded protein: CASSAGQIKLGTQYF.

V and J are TRBV5-5 and TRBJ1-2; 8 bases are shared with TRBD1. V shed 5 bases and J 4 bases; nucleotides not matched to a gene: 16. The CDR3 contains 17 residues. The germline CDR1 and CDR2 sequences are SGHKS and YYEKEE (reference sequence). This CDR3 reads CASSSIPGQEGPYGYTF. The CDR3 DNA sequence: TGTGCCAGCAGTTCGATCCCGGGACAGGAAGGCCCCTATGGCTACACCTTC.

The V gene is TRBV7-2, the J gene TRBJ1-6; unclear D gene. CDR1 and CDR2 (germline): SGHTA, FQGNSA. V lost 5 bases and J 5 bases, leaving 13 bases between the germline ends. The CDR3 totals 15 residues. CDR3 sequence reads: CASSPKTTDNSPLHF. CDR3 nucleotide sequence: TGTGCCAGCAGCCCGAAGACTACGGATAATTCACCCCTCCACTTT.

The V and J genes are TRBV6-5 and TRBJ1-1; D might be TRBD1 (5 bases). Germline V CDR1 and CDR2: MNHEY, SVGAGI. The V end lost 6 bases, the J end lost 1 base, and 15 bases lay between the germline ends. This CDR3 comprises 15 residues. The CDR3 protein is CASRGEGRANTEAFF. The CDR3 bases are TGTGCCAGCAGGGGGGAGGGCAGGGCGAACACTGAAGCTTTCTTT.

This chain joins TRBV7-3 and TRBJ1-1; the D is unclear. Germline V gene lookup returns CDR1 SGHTA and CDR2 FQGTGA. The CDR3 covers 14 residues. Trimming left V 1 base short and J 5 bases short, with 11 bases between. CDR3 region: CASSLKVGWTEAFF. In DNA form, the CDR3 reads TGTGCCAGCAGCTTAAAGGTTGGATGGACTGAAGCTTTCTTT.

The chain uses TRBV6-5 and TRBJ1-1; D gene unclear. V shed 4 bases and J shed 0 bases, with 6 bases lying between them. Germline V CDR1 and CDR2: MNHEY, SVGAGI. The CDR3 runs 13 residues. CDR3 sequence: CASSFGMNTEAFF. CDR3 nucleotide sequence: TGTGCCAGCAGTTTCGGGATGAACACTGAAGCTTTCTTT.

The table lists this clone with a count of one. CDR3 residues: CSVGPRPLASGGNLQETQYF. The CDR3 DNA reads as TGCAGCGTTGGCCCCCGGCCGTTGGCTAGCGGCGGCAACCTCCAAGAGACCCAGTACTTC. The chain uses TRBV29-1 and TRBJ2-5; 7 bases map to TRBD2. This CDR3 region has 20 residues. Trimming removed 4 bases from V and 1 base from J; junction bases left unmatched: 24. Germline CDR1 reads SQVTM; CDR2 reads ANQGSEA. Together with reference TRBV29-1 and TRBJ2-5, the CDR3 gives the full variable domain: SAVISQKPSRDICQRGTSLTIQCQVDSQVTMMFWYRQQPGQSLTLIATANQGSEATYESGFVIDKFPISRPNLTFSTLTVSNMSPEDSSIYLCSVGPRPLASGGNLQETQYFGPGTRLLVL.

The rearrangement joins TRBV19 to TRBJ2-7; D gene ambiguous. V was cut by 7 bases and J by 0 bases, with 4 bases left in between. Germline V gene data show CDR1 as LNHDA and CDR2 as SQIVND (reference sequence). The CDR3 is made up of 11 amino acids. CDR3 coding DNA: TGTGCCAGTACCGACTCCTACGAGCAGTACTTC. Amino acids: CASTDSYEQYF.

The chain is built from TRBV2 and TRBJ2-2, with D maybe TRBD1 (6 bases). CDR1 is SNHLY, CDR2 FYNNEI, per germline. Between the trimmed V and J ends, which lost 4 bases and 6 bases, there was a span of 12 bases. CDR3 size: 14 residues. This CDR3 reads CASSAVGGPGELFF. In DNA, the CDR3 is TGTGCCAGCAGTGCAGTTGGGGGCCCCGGGGAGCTGTTTTTT.

This sequence joins TRBV7-9 and TRBJ2-7; D call uncertain. This CDR3 contains 14 residues. The V gene lost 2 bases and the J gene lost 0 bases, with 8 bases spanning the gap. Germline assignment: CDR1 SEHNR and CDR2 FQNEAQ (reference sequence). Written as DNA, the CDR3 is TGTGCCAGCAGCTTACGGCAGAACTCCTACGAGCAGTACTTC. It yields the protein CASSLRQNSYEQYF.

This chain links TRBV5-1 with TRBJ2-3, with 9 bases fitting TRBD1. Trimming removed 4 bases from V and 4 bases from J; junction bases left unmatched: 10. This CDR3 has 16 amino acids. CDR1 SGHRS and CDR2 YFSETQ come from the germline V gene. CDR3 sequence (DNA): TGCGCCAGCAGCATAGGACAGGGGCGCACGGCAGATACGCAGTATTTT. Protein sequence: CASSIGQGRTADTQYF.

This clone was recorded at least ten times. The chain is built from TRBV6-5 and TRBJ1-2; TRBD1 agrees at 8 bases. Per germline, CDR1 MNHEY and CDR2 SVGAGI. Trimming cost V 6 bases and J 5 bases; bases outside gene matches: 5. The CDR3 has 13 residues. The DNA for the CDR3 is TGTGCCAGCAGCCTCGACAGGGGATATGGCTACACCTTC. Amino acids: CASSLDRGYGYTF.

This chain connects TRBV10-3 to TRBJ1-1, with D hard to call. V was trimmed by 5 bases and J by 3 bases, leaving 7 bases between them. Germline CDR1 is ENHRY and CDR2 is SYGVKD. The CDR3 has 12 amino acids. This CDR3 reads CAISSRDTEAFF. The CDR3 nucleotides read TGTGCCATCAGTAGCCGGGACACTGAAGCTTTCTTT.

The V gene is TRBV3-1 (or the pseudogene TRBV3-2), the J gene TRBJ1-2; D is possibly TRBD1 (6 bases). Germline V lookup: CDR1 LGHDT, CDR2 YNNKEL (reference sequence). The CDR3 totals 13 residues. The V end was cut by 1 base, the J end by 12 bases, with 15 bases between. In DNA, the CDR3 is TGTGCCAGCAGCCAAGCTTCGGCAGGGGACCACACCTTC. Amino acids: CASSQASAGDHTF.

This clone was observed once. V gene TRBV29-1 combines with J gene TRBJ2-1, with unresolved D. The length of the CDR3 is 13 residues. Looked up from germline, CDR1 is SQVTM and CDR2 is ANQGSEA. V dropped 4 bases and J dropped 6 bases, with 13 bases sitting between them. In nucleotides, the CDR3 is TGCAGCGTTGTCGCGGTCGTAGGCAATGAGCAGTTCTTC. Translation: CSVVAVVGNEQFF.

The chain employs TRBV28 and TRBJ2-7; TRBD1 matches at 9 bases. V lost 8 bases, J lost 3 bases, and 8 bases stayed unmatched. CDR1 is MDHEN, CDR2 SYDVKM, per germline. This CDR3 region has 14 residues. The CDR3 sequence: CASLEGQGFYEQYF. The CDR3 bases are TGTGCCAGCCTTGAGGGACAGGGCTTCTACGAGCAGTACTTC. Combining the CDR3 with reference TRBV28 and TRBJ2-7 gives the whole variable domain DVKVTQSSRYLVKRTGEKVFLECVQDMDHENMFWYRQDPGLGLRLIYFSYDVKMKEKGDIPEGYSVSREKKERFSLILESASTNQTSMYLCASLEGQGFYEQYFGPGTRLTVT.

The rearrangement joins TRBV4-1 to TRBJ2-1; 13 bases match TRBD2. The CDR3 covers 18 residues. V trimming: 4 bases; J trimming: 7 bases; junction bases outside the gene matches: 13. Per germline, CDR1 MGHRA and CDR2 YSYEKL. The CDR3 spells CASSLLPAGTSGINEQFF. The CDR3 DNA sequence: TGCGCCAGCAGCCTCCTACCCGCCGGGACTAGCGGGATTAATGAGCAGTTCTTC.

This CDR3 is CASSVVLAGLGEQFF. CDR3 sequence (DNA): TGTGCCAGCAGCGTAGTCCTAGCGGGATTAGGTGAGCAGTTCTTC. This chain links TRBV9 with TRBJ2-1, with 9 positions matching TRBD2. CDR1 is SGDLS, CDR2 YYNGEE, per germline. With 0 bases clipped from V and 9 bases from J, the junction kept 7 bases outside the gene matches. The CDR3 consists of 15 residues.

The chain has TRBV7-8 and TRBJ2-3; the match to TRBD2 covers 7 bases. The CDR3 runs to 14 residues. J gave up 6 bases and V 0 bases, and 3 bases lay outside the gene matches. The V gene's germline CDR1 is SGHVS and CDR2 FQNEAQ. The CDR3: CASSLARGSDTQYF. CDR3 DNA sequence: TGTGCCAGCAGCTTAGCACGCGGGAGCGATACGCAGTATTTT.

This clone was seen more than once but under ten times. The chain is built from TRBV10-2 and TRBJ1-5; a weak D match, TRBD1 (6 bases). The CDR3 contains 13 residues. The germline V gene encodes CDR1 WSHSY and CDR2 SAAADI. V was trimmed by 5 bases and J by 6 bases, leaving 11 bases between them. The CDR3 loop is CASSPQGGQPQHF. For the CDR3, the DNA is TGCGCCAGCAGTCCACAGGGCGGTCAGCCCCAGCATTTT.

The genes are TRBV6-5 and TRBJ1-2; D gene unclear. CDR1 is MNHEY, CDR2 SVGAGI, per germline. The CDR3 is 14 residues long. Trimming cost V 2 bases and J 2 bases, with 9 bases left between them. The CDR3 region has the DNA TGTGCCAGCAGTTACGGAGGGCTGAACTATGGCTACACCTTC. Protein product: CASSYGGLNYGYTF.

This chain joins TRBV19 and TRBJ2-7; D possibly corresponds to TRBD2 (7 bases). V lost 8 bases and J lost 2, with 13 bases in between. CDR1 and CDR2 (germline): LNHDA, SQIVND (reference sequence). The CDR3 runs 13 residues. The CDR3 DNA sequence: TGTGCCAGTTGGGGGGGCGGCACCTACGAGCAGTACTTC. Residues: CASWGGGTYEQYF.

Sample share makes this clone large (0.1 to 1%). V usage is TRBV5-1 and J usage is TRBJ2-1; possible D gene TRBD1, 5 bases. The CDR3 consists of 13 residues. V was cut by 3 bases and J by 6 bases, with 10 bases left in between. Germline CDR1 reads SGHRS; CDR2 reads YFSETQ. The CDR3, as DNA: TGCGCCAGCAGCTCTACCCAGGGCAATGAGCAGTTCTTC. Protein sequence: CASSSTQGNEQFF.

The chain links TRBV7-5 to TRBJ2-7. TRBV7-5 is termed a pseudogene. The CDR3 loop spans 15 amino acids. CDR3: CARTLTGLGTYEQYF. CDR3 in DNA: TGTGCCAGAACCCTTACGGGCCTAGGAACCTACGAGCAGTACTTC.

The chain couples TRBV27 to TRBJ2-7, with 7 bases matching TRBD1. J lost 0 bases, V lost 5 bases, and 10 bases had no gene match. Germline CDR1 and CDR2: MNHEY and SMNVEV (reference sequence). CDR3 length: 16 residues. CDR3 protein: CASSTRYRGDSYEQYF. The CDR3, as DNA: TGTGCCAGCAGTACCCGTTACAGGGGCGACTCCTACGAGCAGTACTTC.